This T cell receptor (beta chain) was identified in a study of cytomegalovirus exposure and HLA in healthy donors. Looking at the study overall: HLA-typed donors were the source of around 87 million unique TCRs, which an early data release held.

The germline gives CDR1 SGHRS, CDR2 YFSETQ. CDR3 size: 14 residues. V lost 0 bases to trimming and J lost 6 bases; unmatched junction nucleotides: 3. Regarding the study as a whole: It is likely that the observed cluster of highly shared sequence variants was a sequencing artifact. In a later analysis, HLA-associated beta chains showed higher expansion and lower generation probabilities than comparable chains.

This PCR relied on a set of 60 Vbeta primers and 13 Jbeta primers. The method was immunoSEQ multiplex PCR; TCRdb's version includes in-frame clones alone and lacks a portion of them. Its listing shows about 200,000 clones. Details on this clone: Antigen: not known.

The sequence was obtained from a woman aged 25 to 39 in good health and CMV-seropositive. The gene calls are TRBV5-1 and TRBJ2-3, with 8 nucleotides matching TRBD2. Sample: PBMCs. DNA for the CDR3: TGCGCCAGCAGCTTGGGTAGCGGGGTCGATACGCAGTATTTT. This codes for CASSLGSGVDTQYF.